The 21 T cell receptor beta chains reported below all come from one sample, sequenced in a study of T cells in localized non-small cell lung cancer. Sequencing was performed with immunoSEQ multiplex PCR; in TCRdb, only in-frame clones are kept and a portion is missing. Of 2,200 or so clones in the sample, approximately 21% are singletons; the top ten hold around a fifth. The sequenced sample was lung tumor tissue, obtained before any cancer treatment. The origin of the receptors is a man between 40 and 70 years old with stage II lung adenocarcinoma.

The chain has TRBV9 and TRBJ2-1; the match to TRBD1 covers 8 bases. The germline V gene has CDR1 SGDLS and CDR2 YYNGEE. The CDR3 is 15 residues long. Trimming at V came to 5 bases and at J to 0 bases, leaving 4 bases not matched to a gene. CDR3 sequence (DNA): TGTGCCAGCAGTTTAGGGACAGGCTCCTACAATGAGCAGTTCTTC. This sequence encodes CASSLGTGSYNEQFF.

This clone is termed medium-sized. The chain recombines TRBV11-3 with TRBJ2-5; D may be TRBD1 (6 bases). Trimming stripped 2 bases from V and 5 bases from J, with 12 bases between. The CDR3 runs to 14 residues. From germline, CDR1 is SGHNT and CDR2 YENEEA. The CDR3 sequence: CASSLTRGGETQYF. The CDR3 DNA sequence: TGTGCCAGCAGCTTAACCAGGGGCGGGGAGACCCAGTACTTC.

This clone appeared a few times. The CDR3, as DNA: TGTGCCAGCAGCTTGTACGACAGGGCTGAAGAGACCCAGTACTTC. Its translation is CASSLYDRAEETQYF. The chain couples TRBV11-3 to TRBJ2-5; 7 bases line up with TRBD1. V shed 3 bases, J shed 3 bases, and the junction held 7 bases outside the gene matches. Germline V gene data show CDR1 as SGHNT and CDR2 as YENEEA. The length of the CDR3 is 15 residues.

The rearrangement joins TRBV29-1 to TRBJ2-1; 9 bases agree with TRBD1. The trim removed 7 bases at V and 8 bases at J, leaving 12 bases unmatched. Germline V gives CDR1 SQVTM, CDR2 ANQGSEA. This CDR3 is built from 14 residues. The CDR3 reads CSAQTGGTLDEQFF. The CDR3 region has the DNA TGCAGCGCTCAGACAGGGGGTACTTTGGATGAGCAGTTCTTC.

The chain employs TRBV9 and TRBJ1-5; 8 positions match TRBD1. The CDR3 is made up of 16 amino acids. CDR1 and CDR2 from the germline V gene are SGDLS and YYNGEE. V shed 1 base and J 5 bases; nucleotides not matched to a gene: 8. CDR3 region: CASSVTGGFGDQPQHF. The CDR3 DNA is TGTGCCAGCAGCGTAACAGGGGGTTTCGGGGATCAGCCCCAGCATTTT. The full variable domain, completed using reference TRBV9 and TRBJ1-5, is DSGVTQTPKHLITATGQRVTLRCSPRSGDLSVYWYQQSLDQGLQFLIQYYNGEERAKGNILERFSAQQFPDLHSELNLSSLELGDSALYFCASSVTGGFGDQPQHFGDGTRLSIL.

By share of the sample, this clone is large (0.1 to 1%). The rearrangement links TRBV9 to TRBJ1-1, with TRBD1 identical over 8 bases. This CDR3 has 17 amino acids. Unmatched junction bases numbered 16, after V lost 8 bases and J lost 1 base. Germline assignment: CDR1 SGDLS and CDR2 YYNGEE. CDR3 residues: CASKHSRTGYENTEAFF. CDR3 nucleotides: TGTGCCAGTAAACACAGTCGGACAGGGTATGAGAACACTGAAGCTTTCTTT.

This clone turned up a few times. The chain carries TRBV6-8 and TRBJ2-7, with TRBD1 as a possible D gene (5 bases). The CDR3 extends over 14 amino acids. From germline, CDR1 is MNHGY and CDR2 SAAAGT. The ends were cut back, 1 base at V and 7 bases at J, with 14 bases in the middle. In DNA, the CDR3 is TGTGCCAGCAGTTACTTGACAGAGGTGGGGGAGCAGTACTTC. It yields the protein CASSYLTEVGEQYF.

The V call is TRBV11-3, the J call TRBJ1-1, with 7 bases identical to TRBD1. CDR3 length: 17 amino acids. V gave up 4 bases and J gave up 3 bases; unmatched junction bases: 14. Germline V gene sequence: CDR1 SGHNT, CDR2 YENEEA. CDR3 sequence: CASSSVRGRELYTEAFF. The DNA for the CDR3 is TGTGCCAGCAGCTCTGTGAGGGGGCGAGAACTTTACACTGAAGCTTTCTTT.

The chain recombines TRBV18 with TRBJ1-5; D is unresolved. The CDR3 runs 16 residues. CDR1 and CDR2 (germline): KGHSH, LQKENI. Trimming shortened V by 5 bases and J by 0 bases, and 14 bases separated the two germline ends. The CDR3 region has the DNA TGTGCCAGCTCAAGTGGGAATCTTAATAGCAATCAGCCCCAGCATTTT. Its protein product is CASSSGNLNSNQPQHF.

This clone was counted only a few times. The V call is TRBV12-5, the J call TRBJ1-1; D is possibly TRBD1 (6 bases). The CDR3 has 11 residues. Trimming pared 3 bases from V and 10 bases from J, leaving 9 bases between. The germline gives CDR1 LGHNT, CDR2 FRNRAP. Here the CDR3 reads CASGLNRVAFF. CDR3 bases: TGTGCTAGTGGTTTAAACAGGGTAGCTTTCTTT. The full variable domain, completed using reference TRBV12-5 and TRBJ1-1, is DARVTQTPRHKVTEMGQEVTMRCQPILGHNTVFWYRQTMMQGLELLAYFRNRAPLDDSGMPKDRFSAEMPDATLATLKIQPSEPRDSAVYFCASGLNRVAFFGQGTRLTVV.

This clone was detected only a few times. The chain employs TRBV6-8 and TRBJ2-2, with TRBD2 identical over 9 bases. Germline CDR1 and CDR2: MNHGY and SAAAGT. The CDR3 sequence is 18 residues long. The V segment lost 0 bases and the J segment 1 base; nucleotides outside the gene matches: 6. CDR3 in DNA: TGTGCCAGCAGTTACTCGGGGCTAGCGGGACAGAACACCGGGGAGCTGTTTTTT. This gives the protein CASSYSGLAGQNTGELFF.

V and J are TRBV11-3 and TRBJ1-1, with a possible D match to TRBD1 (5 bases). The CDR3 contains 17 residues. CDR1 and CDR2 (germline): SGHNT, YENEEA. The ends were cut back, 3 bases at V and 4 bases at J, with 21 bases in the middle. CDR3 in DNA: TGTGCCAGCAGCTTGGGGACTCTAGGGCAGGGAAGCACTGAAGCTTTCTTT. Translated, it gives CASSLGTLGQGSTEAFF. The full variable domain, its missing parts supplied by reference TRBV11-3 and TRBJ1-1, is EAGVVQSPRYKIIEKKQPVAFWCNPISGHNTLYWYLQNLGQGPELLIRYENEEAVDDSQLPKDRFSAERLKGVDSTLKIQPAELGDSAVYLCASSLGTLGQGSTEAFFGQGTRLTVV.

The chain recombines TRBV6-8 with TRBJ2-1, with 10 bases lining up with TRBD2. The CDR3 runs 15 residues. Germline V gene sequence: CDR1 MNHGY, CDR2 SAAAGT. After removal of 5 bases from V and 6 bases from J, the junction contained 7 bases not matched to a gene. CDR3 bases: TGTGCCAGCAGTGACACAGCGGGAGGGGGCAATGAGCAGTTCTTC. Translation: CASSDTAGGGNEQFF.

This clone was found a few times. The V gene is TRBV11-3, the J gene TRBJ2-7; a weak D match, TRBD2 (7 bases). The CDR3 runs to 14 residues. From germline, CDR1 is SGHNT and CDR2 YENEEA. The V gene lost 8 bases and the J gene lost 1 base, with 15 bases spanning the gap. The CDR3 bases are TGTGCCAGCCAGGGGCGGGGGCCATCCTACGAGCAGTACTTC. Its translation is CASQGRGPSYEQYF.

CDR3 protein: CAWTPDIGSGANVLTF. CDR3 nucleotides: TGTGCCTGGACCCCAGACATAGGGTCGGGGGCCAACGTCCTGACTTTC. V is TRBV30 and J is TRBJ2-6; D unresolved. V dropped 4 bases and J dropped 4 bases, with 17 bases sitting between them. Germline CDR1 GTSNPN, CDR2 SVGIG (reference sequence). The CDR3 totals 16 residues.

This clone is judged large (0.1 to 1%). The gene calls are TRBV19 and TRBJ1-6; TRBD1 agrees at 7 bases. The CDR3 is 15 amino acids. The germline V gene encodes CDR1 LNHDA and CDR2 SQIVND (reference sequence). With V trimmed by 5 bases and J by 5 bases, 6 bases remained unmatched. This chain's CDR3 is CASSLRDRDNSPLHF. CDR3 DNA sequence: TGTGCCAGTAGTTTGCGGGACAGAGATAATTCACCCCTCCACTTT. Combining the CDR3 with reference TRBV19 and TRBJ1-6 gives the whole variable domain DGGITQSPKYLFRKEGQNVTLSCEQNLNHDAMYWYRQDPGQGLRLIYYSQIVNDFQKGDIAEGYSVSREKKESFPLTVTSAQKNPTAFYLCASSLRDRDNSPLHFGNGTRLTVT.

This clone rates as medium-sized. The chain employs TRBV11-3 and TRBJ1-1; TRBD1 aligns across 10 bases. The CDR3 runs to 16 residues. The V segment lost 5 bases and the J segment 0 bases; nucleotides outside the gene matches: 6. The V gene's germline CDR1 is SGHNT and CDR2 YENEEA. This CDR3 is CASSPGQGEMNTEAFF. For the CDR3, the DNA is TGTGCCAGCAGCCCAGGACAGGGGGAAATGAACACTGAAGCTTTCTTT.

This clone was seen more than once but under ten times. The DNA of the CDR3 is TGTGCCAGCAGCGATGGACTAGCGGGAGGGCTTAGCTCCTACAATGAGCAGTTCTTC. Translated, it gives CASSDGLAGGLSSYNEQFF. The chain joins TRBV11-3 to TRBJ2-1, with 15 positions matching TRBD2. With V trimmed by 5 bases and J by 0 bases, 8 bases remained unmatched. The CDR3 length is 19 residues. CDR1 and CDR2 from the germline V gene are SGHNT and YENEEA.

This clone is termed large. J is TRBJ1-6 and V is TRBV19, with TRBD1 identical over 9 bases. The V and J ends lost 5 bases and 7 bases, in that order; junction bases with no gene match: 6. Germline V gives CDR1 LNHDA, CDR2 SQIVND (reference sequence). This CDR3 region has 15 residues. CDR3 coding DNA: TGTGCCAGTAGTCTACGGACAGGGGACAATTCACCCCTCCACTTT. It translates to CASSLRTGDNSPLHF.

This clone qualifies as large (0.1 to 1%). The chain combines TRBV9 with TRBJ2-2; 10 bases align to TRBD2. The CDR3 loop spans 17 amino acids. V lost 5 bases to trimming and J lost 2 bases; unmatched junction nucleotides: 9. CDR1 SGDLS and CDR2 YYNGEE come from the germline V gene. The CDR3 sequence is CASSDSLAGVNTGELFF. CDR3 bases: TGTGCCAGCAGTGATAGTCTAGCGGGGGTTAACACCGGGGAGCTGTTTTTT.

CDR3 loop: CASSGGRGNGYTF. The CDR3 nucleotides read TGTGCCAGCAGTGGGGGCAGGGGTAATGGCTACACCTTC. The chain recombines TRBV9 with TRBJ1-2; maybe TRBD1 (6 bases). Germline V lookup: CDR1 SGDLS, CDR2 YYNGEE. The CDR3 is made up of 13 amino acids. The V and J ends lost 5 bases and 6 bases respectively, with 14 bases between them. The variable domain in full, with the rest retrieved from reference TRBV9 and TRBJ1-2, is DSGVTQTPKHLITATGQRVTLRCSPRSGDLSVYWYQQSLDQGLQFLIQYYNGEERAKGNILERFSAQQFPDLHSELNLSSLELGDSALYFCASSGGRGNGYTFGSGTRLTVV.